Following are 20 T cell receptor beta chains from one sample sequenced in a study of blood T cell repertoires in COVID-19. Measured with immunoSEQ multiplex PCR; TCRdb has only the in-frame clones, and not every one. The profile covers fewer than 300,000 clones, with 85% to 90% appearing a single time and 11% taken by the ten largest. The specimen sequenced was peripheral blood. The receptors were sampled from a man in his forties or fifties with COVID-19, enrolled during active disease.

This chain connects TRBV5-4 to TRBJ1-5, with D perhaps matching TRBD1 (6 bases). This CDR3 contains 14 residues. Germline CDR1 SGHNT, CDR2 YYREEE (reference sequence). Trimming stripped 4 bases from V and 1 base from J, with 9 bases between. In DNA form, the CDR3 reads TGTGCCAGCAGCACTGGACAGAGCAATCAGCCCCAGCATTTT. Protein product: CASSTGQSNQPQHF.

J is TRBJ1-6 and V is TRBV6-5; TRBD1 is a possible D gene (6 bases). Germline assignment: CDR1 MNHEY and CDR2 SVGAGI. The CDR3 extends over 14 amino acids. V was shortened by 6 bases and J by 7 bases, with 13 bases between the two germline ends. In nucleotides, the CDR3 is TGTGCCAGCAGGGCAGGGGCGAAGAATTCACCCCTCCACTTT. The encoded protein is CASRAGAKNSPLHF.

This chain links TRBV2 with TRBJ1-6; no clear D. The CDR3 is 14 amino acids. V was pared by 4 bases and J by 2 bases, with 6 bases between. Germline V gene sequence: CDR1 SNHLY, CDR2 FYNNEI. CDR3 region: CASSGRAYNSPLHF. The CDR3 DNA is TGTGCCAGCAGTGGCCGCGCCTATAATTCACCCCTCCACTTT.

This sequence joins TRBV4-1 and TRBJ2-1; D is unresolved. Germline CDR1 and CDR2: MGHRA and YSYEKL. CDR3 length: 16 amino acids. Trimming removed 6 bases from V and 0 bases from J, with 15 bases in between. The chain's CDR3 is CASSSGAASSYNEQFF. DNA of the CDR3: TGCGCCAGCAGTTCGGGTGCCGCCAGCTCCTACAATGAGCAGTTCTTC.

The rearrangement uses TRBV30 and TRBJ1-2; 10 positions match TRBD1. V gave up 7 bases and J gave up 1 base; unmatched junction bases: 6. CDR1 and CDR2 from the germline V gene are GTSNPN and SVGIG (reference sequence). The CDR3 length is 14 residues. DNA of the CDR3: TGTGCCTTGCTCCGGGACAGGGGTAACTATGGCTACACCTTC. It yields the protein CALLRDRGNYGYTF.

In DNA form, the CDR3 reads TGTGCCACCAGTGCCCCGTGGCAGTACACCGGGGAGCTGTTTTTT. Its protein product is CATSAPWQYTGELFF. This sequence joins TRBV24-1 and TRBJ2-2; the D is unclear. Trimming shortened V by 5 bases and J by 3 bases, and 12 bases separated the two germline ends. This CDR3 is built from 15 residues. Germline V gene sequence: CDR1 KGHDR, CDR2 SFDVKD.

The chain has TRBV5-4 and TRBJ1-5, with D possibly matching TRBD1 (5 bases). The germline CDR1 and CDR2 sequences are SGHNT and YYREEE (reference sequence). The V gene lost 4 bases and the J gene lost 4 bases, with 12 bases spanning the gap. This CDR3 comprises 14 residues. This CDR3 is CASSVDGTNQPQHF. CDR3 in DNA: TGTGCCAGCAGCGTCGACGGGACTAATCAGCCCCAGCATTTT.

The chain carries TRBV7-9 and TRBJ2-1; 12 nucleotides align to TRBD2. Trimming at V came to 1 base and at J to 10 bases, leaving 5 bases not matched to a gene. This CDR3 has 15 residues. Germline values: CDR1 SEHNR, CDR2 FQNEAQ (reference sequence). Written as DNA, the CDR3 is TGTGCCAGCAGCTTAGAGGCTAGCGGGAGGGTCGAGCAGTTCTTC. It yields the protein CASSLEASGRVEQFF.

CDR3 region: CASSPLSGSYNEQFF. The CDR3 nucleotides are TGTGCCAGCTCACCACTGAGCGGGAGTTACAATGAGCAGTTCTTC. This chain connects TRBV18 to TRBJ2-1, with 8 positions matching TRBD2. CDR1 is KGHSH, CDR2 LQKENI, per germline. The CDR3 consists of 15 residues. Germline trimming cut 1 base from V and 4 bases from J; bases unmatched to any gene: 3.

The chain has TRBV19 and TRBJ1-5; no clear D. The CDR3 is made up of 14 amino acids. V was cut by 11 bases and J by 3 bases, with 17 bases left in between. CDR1 is LNHDA and CDR2 is SQIVND in the germline V gene (reference sequence). CDR3 protein: CASRSEDFNQPQHF. The DNA for the CDR3 is TGTGCCTCGAGGTCGGAAGATTTCAATCAGCCCCAGCATTTT.

This clone was seen just once. The sample carries other DNA sequences with the same CDR3. The V gene is TRBV7-9, the J gene TRBJ2-7, with 7 bases lining up with TRBD2. Germline values: CDR1 SEHNR, CDR2 FQNEAQ (reference sequence). CDR3 length equals 14 residues. The trim removed 3 bases at V and 0 bases at J, leaving 2 bases unmatched. CDR3 DNA sequence: TGTGCCAGCAGCTTCGGCGGGAGCTCCTACGAGCAGTACTTC. It is translated as CASSFGGSSYEQYF.

The chain is built from TRBV28 and TRBJ2-7, with TRBD2 matching over 11 bases. Unmatched junction bases numbered 6, after V lost 6 bases and J lost 2 bases. The length of the CDR3 is 15 residues. CDR1 and CDR2 (germline): MDHEN, SYDVKM. The CDR3 nucleotides read TGTGCCAGCAGGTCTAGCGGGGGGAGCCCCTACGAGCAGTACTTC. Translated: CASRSSGGSPYEQYF.

The J gene is TRBJ1-5, the V gene TRBV6-6; 8 bases are a match to TRBD1. The CDR3 runs 14 residues. The trim removed 4 bases at V and 6 bases at J, leaving 5 bases unmatched. Germline values: CDR1 MNHNY, CDR2 SVGAGI (reference sequence). This CDR3 is CASSSTGGSQPQHF. The CDR3 bases are TGTGCCAGCAGTTCCACAGGGGGGAGTCAGCCCCAGCATTTT.

Details on this clone: At one end, the junction sequence differs from germline, possibly due to a read error. The J gene is TRBJ1-5, the V gene TRBV12-3 or TRBV12-4; 12 bases map to TRBD1. This CDR3 is 12 amino acids long. DNA for the CDR3: TGTGCCAGCAGTTGGGACAGGGGGCTACAGAATTTT. Its protein is CASSWDRGLQNF.

This chain's CDR3 is CATSDPSGGAVSYNEQFF. The CDR3 nucleotides read TGTGCCACCAGTGATCCTAGCGGGGGGGCCGTGTCCTACAATGAGCAGTTCTTC. The chain employs TRBV24-1 and TRBJ2-1, with 12 bases aligning to TRBD2. This CDR3 is built from 18 residues. V gave up 3 bases and J gave up 1 base; unmatched junction bases: 6. Germline CDR1 is KGHDR and CDR2 is SFDVKD.

The V and J genes are TRBV6-2 or TRBV6-3 and TRBJ1-6; TRBD1 might be the D (5 bases). The germline V gene encodes CDR1 MNHEY and CDR2 SVGEGT. There are 12 residues in the CDR3. Trimming shortened V by 5 bases and J by 8 bases, and 7 bases separated the two germline ends. Written as DNA, the CDR3 is TGTGCCAGCAGTCAGGGTTATTCACCCCTCCACTTT. Protein product: CASSQGYSPLHF.

In its sample, this clone was seen a few times. The V gene is TRBV7-9, the J gene TRBJ1-4; 10 nucleotides align to TRBD1. CDR1 and CDR2 (germline): SEHNR, FQNEAQ (reference sequence). There are 16 residues in the CDR3. V lost 5 bases, J lost 6 bases, and 9 bases stayed unmatched. CDR3 in amino acids: CASSGASGQGHEKLFF. In nucleotides, the CDR3 is TGTGCCAGCAGCGGGGCTTCGGGACAGGGGCATGAAAAACTGTTTTTT.

The chain combines TRBV19 with TRBJ1-4; TRBD1 matches 7 bases. From germline, CDR1 is LNHDA and CDR2 SQIVND (reference sequence). With V trimmed by 3 bases and J by 2 bases, 12 bases remained unmatched. The CDR3 loop spans 18 amino acids. DNA for the CDR3: TGTGCCAGTAGTATGGACAGGAGCAAAACTAAGACTAATGAAAAACTGTTTTTT. Amino acids: CASSMDRSKTKTNEKLFF.

The gene calls are TRBV30 and TRBJ1-1; D possibly corresponds to TRBD1 (5 bases). V was trimmed by 3 bases and J by 0 bases, leaving 11 bases between them. The germline CDR1 and CDR2 sequences are GTSNPN and SVGIG (reference sequence). The CDR3 contains 14 residues. The CDR3 reads CAWRIGAVNTEAFF. As DNA, the CDR3 is TGTGCCTGGAGGATTGGGGCGGTGAACACTGAAGCTTTCTTT.

The chain carries TRBV7-2 and TRBJ1-3, with no clear D. The CDR3 is made up of 15 amino acids. The germline V gene has CDR1 SGHTA and CDR2 FQGNSA. With 0 bases removed from V and 4 bases from J, the gap between germline ends came to 10 bases. The chain's CDR3 is CASSLAALEGNTIYF. DNA of the CDR3: TGTGCCAGCAGCTTAGCCGCCTTAGAGGGAAACACCATATATTTT. Using reference TRBV7-2 and TRBJ1-3 for the parts outside the CDR3, the full variable domain is GAGVSQSPSNKVTEKGKDVELRCDPISGHTALYWYRQSLGQGLEFLIYFQGNSAPDKSGLPSDRFSAERTGGSVSTLTIQRTQQEDSAVYLCASSLAALEGNTIYFGEGSWLTVV.